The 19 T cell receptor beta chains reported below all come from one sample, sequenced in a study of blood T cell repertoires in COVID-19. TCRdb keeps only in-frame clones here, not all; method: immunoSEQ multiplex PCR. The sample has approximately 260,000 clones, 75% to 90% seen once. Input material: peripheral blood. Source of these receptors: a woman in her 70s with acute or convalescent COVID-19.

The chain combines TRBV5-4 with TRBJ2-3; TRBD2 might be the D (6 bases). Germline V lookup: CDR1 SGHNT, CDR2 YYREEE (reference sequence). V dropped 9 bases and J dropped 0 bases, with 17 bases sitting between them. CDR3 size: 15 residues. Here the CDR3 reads CAIPVAGPSTDTQYF. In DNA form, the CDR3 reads TGTGCCATTCCGGTGGCGGGGCCGAGCACAGATACGCAGTATTTT.

In DNA form, the CDR3 reads TGTGCCAGCAGCCAAGATAATGGCAGGGGCAATCAGCCCCAGCATTTT. Protein product: CASSQDNGRGNQPQHF. The rearrangement joins TRBV3-1 (or the pseudogene TRBV3-2) to TRBJ1-5, with D possibly TRBD1 on 5 matching bases. V dropped 0 bases and J dropped 2 bases, with 11 bases sitting between them. Germline CDR1 is LGHDT and CDR2 is YNNKEL (reference sequence). There are 16 residues in the CDR3.

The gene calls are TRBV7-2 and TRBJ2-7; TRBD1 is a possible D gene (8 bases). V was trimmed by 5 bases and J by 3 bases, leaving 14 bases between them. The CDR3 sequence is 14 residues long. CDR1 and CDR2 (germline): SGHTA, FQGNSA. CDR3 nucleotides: TGTGCCAGCAGCCGGAACAGGGGGGGCTACGAGCAGTACTTC. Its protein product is CASSRNRGGYEQYF.

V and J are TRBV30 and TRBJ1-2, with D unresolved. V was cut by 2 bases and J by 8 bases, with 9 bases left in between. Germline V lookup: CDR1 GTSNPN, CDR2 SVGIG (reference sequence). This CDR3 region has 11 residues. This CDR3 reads CAWSRGSGYTF. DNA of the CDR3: TGTGCCTGGAGTCGAGGTTCGGGCTACACCTTC.

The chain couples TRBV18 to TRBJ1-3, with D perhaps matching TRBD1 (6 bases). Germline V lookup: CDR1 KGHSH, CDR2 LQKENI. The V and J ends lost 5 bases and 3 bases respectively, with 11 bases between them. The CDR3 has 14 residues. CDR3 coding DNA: TGTGCCAGCTCAGTACAGGGACGTGGAAACACCATATATTTT. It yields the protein CASSVQGRGNTIYF. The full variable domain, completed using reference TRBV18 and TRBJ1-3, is NAGVMQNPRHLVRRRGQEARLRCSPMKGHSHVYWYRQLPEEGLKFMVYLQKENIIDESGMPKERFSAEFPKEGPSILRIQQVVRGDSAAYFCASSVQGRGNTIYFGEGSWLTVV.

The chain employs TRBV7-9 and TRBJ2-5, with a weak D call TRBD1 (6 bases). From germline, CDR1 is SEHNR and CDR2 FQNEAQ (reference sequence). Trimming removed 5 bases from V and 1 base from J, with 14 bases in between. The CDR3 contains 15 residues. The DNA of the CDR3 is TGTGCCAGCAGCCCCTCCCGGGACACCCAAGAGACCCAGTACTTC. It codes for CASSPSRDTQETQYF.

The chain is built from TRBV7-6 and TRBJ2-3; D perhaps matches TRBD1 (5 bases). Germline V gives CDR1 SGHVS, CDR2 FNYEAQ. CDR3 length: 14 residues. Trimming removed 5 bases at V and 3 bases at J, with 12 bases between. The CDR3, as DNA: TGTGCCAGCAGCCAACTCAAGGGGACAGATACGCAGTATTTT. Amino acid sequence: CASSQLKGTDTQYF.

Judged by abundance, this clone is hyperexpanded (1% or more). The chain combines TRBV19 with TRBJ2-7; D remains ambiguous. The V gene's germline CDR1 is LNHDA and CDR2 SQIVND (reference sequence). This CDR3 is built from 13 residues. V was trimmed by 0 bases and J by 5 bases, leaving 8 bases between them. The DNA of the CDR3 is TGTGCCAGTAGTATAGAAGACTCTCACGAGCAGTACTTC. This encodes CASSIEDSHEQYF.

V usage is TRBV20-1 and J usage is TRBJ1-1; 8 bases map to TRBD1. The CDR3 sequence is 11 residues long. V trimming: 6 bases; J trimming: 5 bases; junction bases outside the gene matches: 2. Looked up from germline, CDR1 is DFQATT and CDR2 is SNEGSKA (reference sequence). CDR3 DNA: TGCAGTGCGAGGACAGGGACTGAAGCTTTCTTT. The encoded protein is CSARTGTEAFF.

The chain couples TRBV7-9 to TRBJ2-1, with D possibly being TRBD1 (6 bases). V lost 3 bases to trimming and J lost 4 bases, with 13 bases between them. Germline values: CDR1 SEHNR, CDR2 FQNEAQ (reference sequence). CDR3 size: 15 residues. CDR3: CASSFYQGRYNEQFF. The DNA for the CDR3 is TGTGCCAGCAGCTTTTATCAGGGGCGGTACAATGAGCAGTTCTTC.

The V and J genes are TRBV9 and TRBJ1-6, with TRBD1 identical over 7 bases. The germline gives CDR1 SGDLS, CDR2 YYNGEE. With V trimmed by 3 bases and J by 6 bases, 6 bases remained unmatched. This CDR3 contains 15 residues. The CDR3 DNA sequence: TGTGCCAGCAGCGAGGGTAGACAGGGTAATTCACCCCTCCACTTT. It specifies CASSEGRQGNSPLHF.

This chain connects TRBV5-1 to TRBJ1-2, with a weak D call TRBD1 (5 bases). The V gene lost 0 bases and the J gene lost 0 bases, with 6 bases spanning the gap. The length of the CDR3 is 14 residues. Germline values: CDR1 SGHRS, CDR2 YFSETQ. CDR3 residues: CASSLGDSNYGYTF. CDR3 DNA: TGCGCCAGCAGCTTGGGGGACTCTAACTATGGCTACACCTTC.

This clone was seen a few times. CDR3 DNA sequence: TGTGCCAGCAGCTTGGCCGAGAATTATGGCTACACCTTC. This sequence encodes CASSLAENYGYTF. The V and J genes are TRBV5-4 and TRBJ1-2; no clear D. CDR3 length: 13 amino acids. Germline V gives CDR1 SGHNT, CDR2 YYREEE (reference sequence). V gave up 0 bases and J gave up 5 bases, with 8 bases separating them.

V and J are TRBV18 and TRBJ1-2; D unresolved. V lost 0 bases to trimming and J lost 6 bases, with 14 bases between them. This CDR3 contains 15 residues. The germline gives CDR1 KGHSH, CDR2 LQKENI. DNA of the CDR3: TGTGCCAGCTCACCACCAGCAGGTCGCCAGGATGGCTACACCTTC. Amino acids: CASSPPAGRQDGYTF. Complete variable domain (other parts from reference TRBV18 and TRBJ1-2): NAGVMQNPRHLVRRRGQEARLRCSPMKGHSHVYWYRQLPEEGLKFMVYLQKENIIDESGMPKERFSAEFPKEGPSILRIQQVVRGDSAAYFCASSPPAGRQDGYTFGSGTRLTVV.

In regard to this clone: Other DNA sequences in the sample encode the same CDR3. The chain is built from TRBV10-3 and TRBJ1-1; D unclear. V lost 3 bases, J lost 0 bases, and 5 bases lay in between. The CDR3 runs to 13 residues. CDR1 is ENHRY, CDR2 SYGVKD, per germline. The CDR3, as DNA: TGTGCCATCAGTGACCTTATGAACACTGAAGCTTTCTTT. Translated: CAISDLMNTEAFF.

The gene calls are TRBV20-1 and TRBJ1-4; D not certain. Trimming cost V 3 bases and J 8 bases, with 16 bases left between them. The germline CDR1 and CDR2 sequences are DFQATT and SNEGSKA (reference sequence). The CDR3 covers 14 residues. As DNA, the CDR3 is TGCAGTGCTAGTCGTCAGGTAGATGCCGAAAAACTGTTTTTT. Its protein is CSASRQVDAEKLFF.

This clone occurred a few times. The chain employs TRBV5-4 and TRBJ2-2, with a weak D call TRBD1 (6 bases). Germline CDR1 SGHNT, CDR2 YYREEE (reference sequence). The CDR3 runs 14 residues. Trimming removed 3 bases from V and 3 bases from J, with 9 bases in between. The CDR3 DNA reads TGTGCCAGCAGCTCTACAGGGTACACCGGGGAGCTGTTTTTT. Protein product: CASSSTGYTGELFF.

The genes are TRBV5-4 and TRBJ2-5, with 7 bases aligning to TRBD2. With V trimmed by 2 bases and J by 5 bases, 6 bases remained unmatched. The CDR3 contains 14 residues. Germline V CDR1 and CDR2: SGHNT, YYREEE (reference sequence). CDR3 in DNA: TGTGCCAGCAGCTTCTGGGGGGGAGGCGAGACCCAGTACTTC. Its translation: CASSFWGGGETQYF. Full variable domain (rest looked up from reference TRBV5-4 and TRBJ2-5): ETGVTQSPTHLIKTRGQQVTLRCSSQSGHNTVSWYQQALGQGPQFIFQYYREEENGRGNFPPRFSGLQFPNYSSELNVNALELDDSALYLCASSFWGGGETQYFGPGTRLLVL.

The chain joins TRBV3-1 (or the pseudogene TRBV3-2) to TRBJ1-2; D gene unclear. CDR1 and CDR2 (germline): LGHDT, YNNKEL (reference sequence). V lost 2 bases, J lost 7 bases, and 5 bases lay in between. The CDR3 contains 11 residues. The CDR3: CASSQPSGYTF. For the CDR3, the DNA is TGTGCCAGCAGCCAACCCTCTGGCTACACCTTC.